A selection of T cell receptor beta chains follows, all from one sample in a study of cytomegalovirus exposure and HLA in healthy donors. Using immunoSEQ multiplex PCR, the repertoire was profiled, and TCRdb retains in-frame clones only, with some absent. The repertoire holds approximately 90,000 clones, with over 60% as singletons. The sequenced material came from PBMCs. The source of these receptors is a man aged 25 to 45 in good health and CMV-seronegative. Both conserved end residues are part of each CDR3. A D gene is named only where the DNA matches it firmly. Expanded clones get a size class; other rows say once, few or many, or leave the size out.

abundance | j_gene | v_gene | d_gene | CDR3nt | CDR3aa
- | TRBJ2-1 | TRBV7-9 | - | TGTGCCAGCAGCTTCAGTTATGATGAGCAGTTCTTC | CASSFSYDEQFF
- | TRBJ2-7 | TRBV30 | TRBD2 | TGTGCCTGGAGTTTGGGGGGGGAGCAGTACTTC | CAWSLGGEQYF
- | TRBJ1-6 | TRBV13 | TRBD1 | TGTGCCAGTAAAATACGGGGACAGGGCAATTCACCCCTCCACTTT | CASKIRGQGNSPLHF
- | TRBJ1-1 | TRBV2 | - | TGTGCCAGCCTACAGGGCGGGAACACTGAAGCTTTCTTT | CASLQGGNTEAFF
few | TRBJ1-6 | TRBV23-1 | - | TGCGCCAGCAGCCCGGATTCTACACAGGGACCCCTCCACTTT | CASSPDSTQGPLHF
- | TRBJ2-4 | TRBV11-3 | TRBD1 | TGTGCCAGCAGCTTAGGCCGGACAGGGTTTCAGTACTTC | CASSLGRTGFQYF
once | TRBJ2-3 | TRBV7-6 | TRBD2 | TGTGCCAGCAGCTTAGGTTCCAGCGGGAGGGTCACAGATACGCAGTATTTT | CASSLGSSGRVTDTQYF
- | TRBJ1-5 | TRBV7-9 | - | TGTTCCAGCAGCTTGAATCCAGGAGGAAGTAATCAGCCCCAGCATTTT | CSSSLNPGGSNQPQHF
- | TRBJ1-1 | TRBV4-2 | - | TGTGCCAGCAGCCAAGGGGGGATCGGGGGGAACACTGAAGCTTTCTTT | CASSQGGIGGNTEAFF
- | TRBJ2-7 | TRBV28 | TRBD2 | TGTGCCAGCAGGGGTGGGACTAGCGGGAAGCCTGAGCAGTACTTC | CASRGGTSGKPEQYF
once | TRBJ2-1 | TRBV7-9 | TRBD2 | TGTGCCAGCAGCTGGCTTAGCGGGAGTAGTAGGAATGAGCAGTTCTTC | CASSWLSGSSRNEQFF
- | TRBJ1-1 | TRBV6-6 | TRBD1 | TGTGCCAGCAGCCCACAGGGGTTGGACACTGAAGCTTTCTTT | CASSPQGLDTEAFF
few | TRBJ2-7 | TRBV28 | - | TGTGCCAGCAGTTTAGGCGGACTATTGGGGGAGCAGTACTTC | CASSLGGLLGEQYF
- | TRBJ2-2 | TRBV5-1 | TRBD1 | TGCGCCAGCAGACAACAGGGGGTCGGGGAGCTGTTTTTT | CASRQQGVGELFF
- | TRBJ2-7 | TRBV30 | - | TGTGCCTGGAGCAACTGGGGAGTCGCCTACGAGCAGTACTTC | CAWSNWGVAYEQYF
few | TRBJ2-1 | TRBV5-1 | TRBD2 | TGCGCCAGCAGCTTGAATCTCGGGCTAGCGGGACTTGGGGAGCAGTTCTTC | CASSLNLGLAGLGEQFF
- | TRBJ2-7 | TRBV6-5 | TRBD1 | TGTGCCAGCAGCCCAGGAACGACAGGGCTTTACTTC | CASSPGTTGLYF
- | TRBJ2-4 | TRBV6-4 | TRBD2 | TGTGCCAGCAGTGACGGGTTTACATTAGCGGGGAGAAAACTAGCCAAAAACATTCAGTACTTC | CASSDGFTLAGRKLAKNIQYF
few | TRBJ2-7 | TRBV27 | - | TGTGCCAGCAGTTTATCGTCCAGGGGAGTCGGGTACGAGCAGTACTTC | CASSLSSRGVGYEQYF
- | TRBJ1-5 | TRBV5-8 | - | TGTGCCAGCAGCCCCCGGGGAGCGAATCAGCCCCAGCATTTT | CASSPRGANQPQHF
- | TRBJ1-1 | TRBV9 | - | TGTGCCAGCAGCGTAGGAGAGTGGAACACTGAAGCTTTCTTT | CASSVGEWNTEAFF
- | TRBJ2-5 | TRBV11-2 | - | TGTGCCAGCAGCTTGGCGCCCGAGGGAGAGACCCAGTACTTC | CASSLAPEGETQYF
- | TRBJ2-7 | TRBV11-2 | - | TGTGCCAGCAGCTTAAAGGGGCCCGCCTACGAGCAGTACTTC | CASSLKGPAYEQYF
few | TRBJ1-1 | TRBV18 | - | TGTGCCAGCTCACCAGCACAGGCTTTCTCAAACACTGAAGCTTTCTTT | CASSPAQAFSNTEAFF
few | TRBJ2-7 | TRBV19 | TRBD1 | TGTGCCAGTAGTATGGGACAGGGGCGGTACGAGCAGTACTTC | CASSMGQGRYEQYF
- | TRBJ2-6 | TRBV10-3 | - | TGTGCCATCGGCCGGAGCTCTGGGGCCAACGTCCTGACTTTC | CAIGRSSGANVLTF
few | TRBJ2-3 | TRBV5-1 | TRBD2 | TGCGCCAGCAGCTTATTCTCGTCCAGCGGGGGGGCAACGGATACGCAGTATTTT | CASSLFSSSGGATDTQYF
- | TRBJ2-5 | TRBV5-5 | - | TGTGCCAGCAGCTTGAGGTCAGGGGAAGAGACCCAGTACTTC | CASSLRSGEETQYF
once | TRBJ2-1 | TRBV7-2 | TRBD2 | TGTGCCAGCAATTGGGTGGGAGGGGTCTCCTACAATGAGCAGTTCTTC | CASNWVGGVSYNEQFF
once | TRBJ2-7 | TRBV6-5 | - | TGTGCCAGCAGTTACTCGAATTCCCGGGTCTCCTACGAGCAGTACTTC | CASSYSNSRVSYEQYF
- | TRBJ2-2 | TRBV19 | TRBD2 | TGTGCCAGTAGCCACCCCCGACTAGCGGGGGGAACCGGGGAGCTGTTTTTT | CASSHPRLAGGTGELFF
- | TRBJ2-1 | TRBV7-2 | TRBD1 | TGTGCCAGCAGCTTAGCCCGGGACAGGGAAGGGTTCTTC | CASSLARDREGFF
- | TRBJ1-4 | TRBV7-9 | - | TGTTCCAGCAGACTTGGGGCGGATGAAAAACTGTTTTTT | CSSRLGADEKLFF